The 18 T cell receptor beta chains below come from one sample, sequenced in a study of identical twins. MiXCR, run by TCRdb on the 5' RACE reads, gives a single entry per CDR3 protein. Of roughly 240,000 distinct CDR3 sequences in the sample, roughly 7.5% were seen once. The data were also submitted as part of a second study, on yellow fever vaccine responses in identical twins.

Source material: CD8+ T cells sorted from blood. The receptor source for this set is a woman aged 18-29 years in good health.

This chain uses TRBV7-9 with TRBJ2-5; TRBD2 matches at 13 bases. CDR3 length equals 17 residues. The germline V gene encodes CDR1 SEHNR and CDR2 FQNEAQ (reference sequence). Trimming at V came to 5 bases and at J to 2 bases, leaving 8 bases not matched to a gene. CDR3 sequence: CASSPPGLAGWQETQYF. As DNA, the CDR3 is TGTGCCAGCAGCCCCCCGGGACTAGCGGGATGGCAAGAGACCCAGTACTTC.

Note on this clonotype: At one end the junction does not follow the germline gene, possibly because of a read error. This rearrangement joins TRBV7-8 to TRBJ2-5, with TRBD2 identical over 11 bases. In germline, CDR1 is SGHVS, CDR2 FQNEAQ. This CDR3 contains 16 residues. The CDR3 spells CASSLLAGVLQEIQYF. In DNA form, the CDR3 reads TGTGCCAGCAGCCTACTAGCGGGAGTACTCCAAGAGATCCAGTACTTC. Full variable domain (remainder filled in from reference TRBV7-8 and TRBJ2-5): GAGVSQSPRYKVAKRGQDVALRCDPISGHVSLFWYQQALGQGPEFLTYFQNEAQLDKSGLPSDRFFAERPEGSVSTLKIQRTQQEDSAVYLCASSLLAGVLQEIQYFGPGTRLLVL.

This clonotype was counted at least ten times. The rearrangement links TRBV28 to TRBJ2-7, with 10 positions matching TRBD2. Unmatched junction bases numbered 8, after V lost 4 bases and J lost 2 bases. There are 16 residues in the CDR3. Germline V gene lookup returns CDR1 MDHEN and CDR2 SYDVKM. Here the CDR3 DNA reads TGTGCCAGCAGTTCCCCGTGGACTAGCGGAGCCTACGAGCAGTACTTC. It yields the protein CASSSPWTSGAYEQYF.

This clonotype was observed at least ten times. The chain uses TRBV29-1 and TRBJ2-7; tentatively, D is TRBD2 (6 bases). Per germline, CDR1 SQVTM and CDR2 ANQGSEA. This CDR3 is built from 13 residues. Between the trimmed V and J ends, which lost 0 bases and 2 bases, there was a span of 8 bases. This CDR3 reads CSVEDREPYEQYF. CDR3 in DNA: TGCAGCGTTGAAGATCGGGAGCCCTACGAGCAGTACTTC.

The chain couples TRBV12-3 or TRBV12-4 to TRBJ2-3; TRBD1 matches at 7 bases. J was trimmed by 5 bases and V by 5 bases; bases with no gene match: 7. CDR3 length: 14 residues. The CDR3 DNA follows: TGTGCCAGCAGTGACGGGACAGTCAGAGATACGCAGTATTTT. It translates to CASSDGTVRDTQYF.

This clonotype appeared many times. CDR3 region: CASSDTGIQETQYF. CDR3 in DNA: TGTGCCAGCAGTGACACAGGGATCCAAGAGACCCAGTACTTC. V and J are TRBV12-3 or TRBV12-4 and TRBJ2-5, with D tentatively TRBD1 (6 bases). Trimming took off 5 bases at V and 1 base at J, with 11 bases between the two ends. The CDR3 is 14 residues long.

This clonotype was counted only a few times. The rearrangement joins TRBV9 to TRBJ1-2, with a tentative D call TRBD1 (6 bases). The CDR3 covers 16 residues. The V and J ends lost 4 bases and 9 bases respectively, with 25 bases between them. Germline lookup yields CDR1 SGDLS and CDR2 YYNGEE. In DNA, the CDR3 is TGTGCCAGCAGCCTCAGTAGTGCGGGGGCGTATAGGAGCTACACCTTC. Amino acids: CASSLSSAGAYRSYTF.

This clonotype occurred many times. The rearrangement links TRBV29-1 to TRBJ2-2; no clear D gene. The CDR3 covers 15 residues. Germline CDR1 reads SQVTM; CDR2 reads ANQGSEA. Trimming left V 7 bases short and J 2 bases short, with 17 bases between. CDR3 coding DNA: TGCAGCGCGTACGAGGCAGGTGAAAACACCGGGGAGCTGTTTTTT. This codes for CSAYEAGENTGELFF.

This clonotype was picked up a small number of times. The genes are TRBV28 and TRBJ1-2, with D uncertain. Trimming left V 3 bases short and J 4 bases short, with 9 bases between. Germline V lookup: CDR1 MDHEN, CDR2 SYDVKM. There are 13 residues in the CDR3. The CDR3 DNA reads TGTGCCAGCAGTTTGGGGTCGGCCTATGGCTACACCTTC. The encoded protein is CASSLGSAYGYTF.

This clonotype was observed a few times. The V call is TRBV4-1, the J call TRBJ2-3, with D possibly called TRBD1 or TRBD2 (5 bases each). The CDR3 contains 14 residues. V was shortened by 4 bases and J by 2 bases, with 10 bases between the two germline ends. CDR1 is MGHRA and CDR2 is YSYEKL in the germline V gene. Written as DNA, the CDR3 is TGCGCCAGCAGCCGAACGGGGACCACAGATACGCAGTATTTT. Amino acid sequence: CASSRTGTTDTQYF.

This clonotype turned up a few times. The rearrangement joins TRBV7-9 to TRBJ2-3; D remains ambiguous. Germline lookup yields CDR1 SEHNR and CDR2 FQNEAQ (reference sequence). The V end was cut by 7 bases, the J end by 4 bases, with 21 bases between. The CDR3 spans 16 residues. CDR3 loop: CASTVSGVRTADTQYF. DNA of the CDR3: TGTGCCAGCACCGTTAGTGGGGTGAGGACCGCAGATACGCAGTATTTT.

J is TRBJ2-5 and V is TRBV2; the match to TRBD1 covers 9 bases. Trimming cost V 4 bases and J 5 bases; bases outside gene matches: 8. Germline values: CDR1 SNHLY, CDR2 FYNNEI. The length of the CDR3 is 15 residues. The CDR3 spells CASSADRGFDETQYF. The CDR3 DNA reads TGTGCCAGCAGTGCTGACAGGGGGTTCGATGAGACCCAGTACTTC.

This clonotype was detected a few times. This rearrangement joins TRBV12-3 or TRBV12-4 to TRBJ2-7; 10 bases line up with TRBD2. This CDR3 is built from 15 residues. Losses at the gene ends were 3 bases for V and 5 bases for J; bases not matched to a gene: 7. The CDR3 coding sequence is TGTGCCAGCAGTTTGGCGACTAGCGGGTTCCACGAGCAGTACTTC. Its protein product is CASSLATSGFHEQYF.

The chain carries TRBV6-5 and TRBJ2-7; D call uncertain. Trimming left V 6 bases short and J 2 bases short, with 8 bases between. The CDR3 is 12 residues long. The germline gives CDR1 MNHEY, CDR2 SVGAGI. The CDR3 region has the DNA TGTGCCAGCAGCCGACACCCCTACGAGCAGTACTTC. This encodes CASSRHPYEQYF.

This clonotype was counted at least ten times. The chain has TRBV14 and TRBJ2-7, with 8 bases lining up with TRBD1. Germline V CDR1 and CDR2: SGHDN, FVKESK. The CDR3 has 15 residues. Unmatched junction bases numbered 5, after V lost 1 base and J lost 3 bases. DNA for the CDR3: TGTGCCAGCAGCCAAGCGACAGGGGCGAACTACGAGCAGTACGTC. Amino acids: CASSQATGANYEQYV.

The rearrangement uses TRBV3-1 and TRBJ1-6; TRBD1 agrees at 7 bases. Germline V lookup: CDR1 LGHDT, CDR2 YNNKEL (reference sequence). The CDR3 contains 15 residues. Germline trimming cut 3 bases from V and 6 bases from J; bases unmatched to any gene: 5. The DNA of the CDR3 is TGTGCCAGCAGCCAGCTAGGGGGCCTTAATTCACCCCTCCACTTT. It is translated as CASSQLGGLNSPLHF.

This clonotype was seen a handful of times. The CDR3 DNA reads as TGTGCCAGCAGTTTAGTCTCGGGACAGGGCGCTCTTAGCTCCTACAATGAGCAGTTCTTC. This translates into CASSLVSGQGALSSYNEQFF. The chain uses TRBV12-3 or TRBV12-4 and TRBJ2-1; 9 bases are shared with TRBD1. With V trimmed by 1 base and J by 0 bases, 13 bases remained unmatched. This CDR3 spans 20 amino acids.

The sample holds many counts of this clonotype. The J gene is TRBJ2-1, the V gene TRBV20-1; D ambiguous. Trimming pared 3 bases from V and 2 bases from J, leaving 11 bases between. The germline V gene has CDR1 DFQATT and CDR2 SNEGSKA (reference sequence). The CDR3 is 14 residues long. CDR3 protein: CSARALVAYNEQFF. In DNA, the CDR3 is TGCAGTGCTAGGGCGTTGGTAGCCTACAATGAGCAGTTCTTC.